This T cell receptor beta chain was retrieved from a study of T cells in Graves' hyperthyroidism and ophthalmopathy. This clonotype was recorded many times. TCR beta CDR3 region amplification was performed from RNA transcripts. The HTBI primer set served for first-round RT-PCR of the TCR CDR3. One entry per CDR3 protein, called by TCRdb with MiXCR from the multiplex PCR reads. Here the sample spans approximately 430,000 distinct CDR3 sequences, approximately 14% being singletons. Clinical symptoms, serum thyroxine and TRAb, thyroid ultrasound and orbital computed tomography were used for the diagnoses. The CDR3 extends over 13 amino acids. The V end was cut by 8 bases, the J end by 2 bases, with 13 bases between. CDR1 and CDR2 (germline): SGHRS, YFSETQ.

This sequence was found in a woman in her late teens or twenties with Graves' hyperthyroidism. The chain employs TRBV5-1 and TRBJ1-1; D is unresolved. Sample: blood. The DNA for the CDR3 is TGCGCCAGTTTTCGGACGGATAACACTGAAGCTTTCTTT. Its protein is CASFRTDNTEAFF.